A selection of T cell receptor beta chains follows, all from one sample in a study of T-cell reconstitution after alpha-beta-depleted transplantation in children. TCRdb recomputed calls from the PCR reads with MiXCR, one row per CDR3 protein. The table has 260,000 or so distinct CDR3 sequences, about 12% seen once. The starting material was PBMCs from the stem cell graft donor, obtained from the stem cell graft. Receptor source: a human donor who donated a stem cell graft to a child with acute lymphoblastic leukemia. CDR3s include the opening cysteine and the closing phenylalanine or tryptophan. Each record gives: clone size, D gene, V gene, J gene, CDR3 DNA, CDR3 protein. A D gene is named only where the DNA matches it firmly. For some rows the clone size is stated as once, few or many, or as a class when expanded; others skip it.

many	NA	TRBV6-5	TRBJ2-7	TGTGCCAGCAGTTACCTAGACGGCTCCTACGAGCAGTACTTC	CASSYLDGSYEQYF
many	NA	TRBV7-2	TRBJ2-3	TGTGCCAGCAGCCAGGAGACAGTCGGAACGGATACGCAGTATTTT	CASSQETVGTDTQYF
NA	NA	TRBV7-8	TRBJ1-3	TGTGCCAGCAGCGCGTACAGGGTGGTAGCTGGAAACACCATATATTTT	CASSAYRVVAGNTIYF
many	NA	TRBV7-9	TRBJ2-3	TGTGCCAGCAGGCGCTCCACAGATACGCAGTATTTT	CASRRSTDTQYF
many	NA	TRBV27	TRBJ1-5	TGTGCCAGCAGGGGGGGTTCCCCTTATAGCAATCAGCCCCAGCATTTT	CASRGGSPYSNQPQHF
many	NA	TRBV24-1	TRBJ2-2	TGTGCCACCAGTGACGATTGGGCGGCCGGGGAGCTGTTTTTT	CATSDDWAAGELFF
many	TRBD2	TRBV20-1	TRBJ2-5	TGCAGTGCTAGGCAGGAGAGCGGGATAAAGACCCAGTACTTC	CSARQESGIKTQYF
many	NA	TRBV6-2/TRBV6-3	TRBJ2-1	TGTGCCAGCAGTTATCCCCAACAGGGAGAGTCCTACAATGAGCAGTTCTTC	CASSYPQQGESYNEQFF
many	NA	TRBV5-1	TRBJ1-4	TGCGCCAGCAGCGGAAATACTGCAACTAATGAAAAACTGTTTTTT	CASSGNTATNEKLFF
NA	TRBD1	TRBV10-3	TRBJ1-4	TGTGCCATCAGTTCGACAGGGCTTAATCAAAAACTGTTTTTT	CAISSTGLNQKLFF
many	TRBD1	TRBV29-1	TRBJ1-1	TGCAGCGTTGACAGGGGGCCGGGGACTGAAGCTTTCTTT	CSVDRGPGTEAFF
many	NA	TRBV12-3/TRBV12-4	TRBJ1-4	TGTGCCAGCAGCACCCCTCCCCGAGATGAAAAACTGTTTTTT	CASSTPPRDEKLFF
once	TRBD2	TRBV6-1	TRBJ2-1	TGTGCCAGCAGTGATAACCCCGGGACTAGCAGTCATTACAATGAGCAGTTCTTC	CASSDNPGTSSHYNEQFF
many	NA	TRBV20-1	TRBJ2-5	TGCAGTGCTAGCGGGCGGAAAGAGACCCAGTACTTC	CSASGRKETQYF
NA	NA	TRBV5-1	TRBJ1-3	TGCGCCAGCAGCTTGGAGCCGGGCCAGACCCTGTATTTT	CASSLEPGQTLYF
many	NA	TRBV6-2/TRBV6-3	TRBJ1-2	TGTGCCAGCAGTTACGGTGCCTCGGCAGGTGGCTACACCTTC	CASSYGASAGGYTF
many	NA	TRBV7-9	TRBJ2-5	TGTGCCAGCAGCTTCGCCAGAGCACAAGAGACCCAGTACTTC	CASSFARAQETQYF
many	NA	TRBV6-1	TRBJ1-6	TGTGCCAGCAGTAAAAGACGGGATATGGCTTATAATTCACCCCTCCACTTT	CASSKRRDMAYNSPLHF
many	NA	TRBV7-9	TRBJ1-4	TGTGCCAGCAGCTTGGGGGAGGGACTCGAGGGTGAAAAACTGTTTTTT	CASSLGEGLEGEKLFF
many	NA	TRBV6-1	TRBJ2-5	TGTGCCAGCAGACCAACCGGGCTCCAAGAGACCCAGTACTTC	CASRPTGLQETQYF
many	TRBD2	TRBV5-4	TRBJ2-1	TGTGCCAGCACCATTGGTATGGGGGAGGGCCTCGGTGAGCAGTTCTTC	CASTIGMGEGLGEQFF
many	TRBD2	TRBV20-1	TRBJ2-2	TGCAGTGCTAGAGGGGACTATAAAGAGACCGGGGAGCTGTTTTTT	CSARGDYKETGELFF
many	NA	TRBV20-1	TRBJ2-5	TGCAGTGCTAGAATCCTGGTGGAAGAGACCCAGTACTTC	CSARILVEETQYF
many	NA	TRBV4-2	TRBJ1-2	TGTGCCAGCAGCCAAGTTGAGGGGCCGAACTATGGCTACACCTTC	CASSQVEGPNYGYTF
many	NA	TRBV7-9	TRBJ2-2	TGTGCCAGCAGCTTCGCCACCGGGGAGCTGTTTTTT	CASSFATGELFF
NA	NA	TRBV4-3	TRBJ2-1	TGCGCCAGCAGCCAAGATATTCTTACCTACAATGAGCAGTTCTTC	CASSQDILTYNEQFF
many	NA	TRBV7-2	TRBJ2-7	TGTGCCAGCAGCCTAGGGGCCCTATACGAGCAGTACTTC	CASSLGALYEQYF
many	TRBD2	TRBV10-3	TRBJ2-1	TGTGCCATCAGTGAACGACTTTCCGGGACTAGCGGGAGCAATGAGCAGTTCTTC	CAISERLSGTSGSNEQFF
NA	TRBD1	TRBV19	TRBJ2-2	TGTGCCAGTACCCTAGGGGGGACAGGGTCCACCGGGGAGCTGTTTTTT	CASTLGGTGSTGELFF
NA	NA	TRBV20-1	TRBJ2-5	TGCAGTGCTAGAGACCAGCCGAGGGTGGAGACCCAGTACTTC	CSARDQPRVETQYF
many	NA	TRBV5-1	TRBJ2-3	TGCGCCAGCAGCTTGGACAGGTCGGAGGATACGCAGTATTTT	CASSLDRSEDTQYF
many	TRBD1	TRBV9	TRBJ2-3	TGTGCCAGCAGCTTTCGGACAGGGGCGCAGTATTTT	CASSFRTGAQYF
many	NA	TRBV7-2	TRBJ1-2	TGTGCCAGCAGCTTAGCCTGGGGGGATGGCTACACCTTC	CASSLAWGDGYTF
many	TRBD1	TRBV12-3/TRBV12-4	TRBJ1-1	TGTGCCAGCGGGACAGGGGGTATGAACACTGAAGCTTTCTTT	CASGTGGMNTEAFF
many	NA	TRBV12-3/TRBV12-4	TRBJ1-1	TGTGCCAGCAGTTTTGCGTCAGTGGAAGCTTTCTTT	CASSFASVEAFF
many	NA	TRBV12-3/TRBV12-4	TRBJ1-6	TGTGCCAGCAGACCTGATCTGGGTTGGAGTAATTCACCCCTCCACTTT	CASRPDLGWSNSPLHF
many	TRBD1	TRBV28	TRBJ2-4	TGTGCCAGCAGTTACGCGACAGGGGGCTTAGCCAAAAACATTCAGTACTTC	CASSYATGGLAKNIQYF
many	TRBD2	TRBV4-2	TRBJ2-5	TGTGCCAGCAGCCAAGACGGGGGGGAGACCCAGTACTTC	CASSQDGGETQYF
many	TRBD2	TRBV5-6	TRBJ2-5	TGTGCCAGCAGGGCAGGGCTTGCTAGCGGGCCCCAAGAGACCCAGTACTTC	CASRAGLASGPQETQYF
NA	TRBD1	TRBV14	TRBJ2-5	TGTGCCAGCAGCCAAGGCGAGACAGGGTGGCTCCAAGAGACCCAGTACTTC	CASSQGETGWLQETQYF
many	NA	TRBV5-1	TRBJ2-5	TGCGCCAGCAGCTTGAAGGATGGGGCCCAGTACTTC	CASSLKDGAQYF
many	NA	TRBV28	TRBJ2-3	TGTGCCAGCAGCCCCGTGGGGGGCACAGATACGCAGTATTTT	CASSPVGGTDTQYF
many	TRBD2	TRBV4-2	TRBJ2-1	TGTGCCAGCAGCCAAGTCGGTCTAGCGGAATACAATGAGCAGTTCTTC	CASSQVGLAEYNEQFF
NA	NA	TRBV12-3/TRBV12-4	TRBJ1-2	TGTGCCAACAGTTTATCAAGGGAAGGCTACACCTTC	CANSLSREGYTF
many	NA	TRBV5-1	TRBJ1-2	TGCGCCAGCAGCTTGGATCAGTTAAACTATGGCTACACCTTC	CASSLDQLNYGYTF
many	TRBD2	TRBV5-1	TRBJ2-7	TGCGCCAGCAGCTTGGGACTAGCGGGGGGGACCTACGAGCAGTACTTC	CASSLGLAGGTYEQYF
many	NA	TRBV6-1	TRBJ2-7	TGTGCCAGCATCGGACCAGCCGCCTACGAGCAGTACTTC	CASIGPAAYEQYF
many	TRBD2	TRBV28	TRBJ2-3	TGTGCCAGCAGTTTGGGGCGGGGGGGCGCCGCAGATACGCAGTATTTT	CASSLGRGGAADTQYF
NA	NA	TRBV5-4	TRBJ2-1	TGTGCCAGCAGCTTCCCCCGAGGACCTCGGTTCTTC	CASSFPRGPRFF